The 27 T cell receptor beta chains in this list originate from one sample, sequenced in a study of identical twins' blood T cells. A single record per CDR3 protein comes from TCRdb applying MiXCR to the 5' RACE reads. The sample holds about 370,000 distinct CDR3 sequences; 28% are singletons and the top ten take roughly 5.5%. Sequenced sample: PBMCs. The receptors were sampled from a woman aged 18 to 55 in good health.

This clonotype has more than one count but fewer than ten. As DNA, the CDR3 is TGCAGTGCTAGAGATCGCGAGCGGGGGCTGATCTCTGAAGCTTTCTTT. Translating gives CSARDRERGLISEAFF. The chain employs TRBV20-1 and TRBJ1-1; D perhaps matches TRBD1 (6 bases). The germline V and J ends were trimmed by 0 bases and 6 bases, with 20 bases remaining between them. CDR3 length: 16 residues. Germline-derived CDR1 and CDR2 are DFQATT and SNEGSKA (reference sequence).

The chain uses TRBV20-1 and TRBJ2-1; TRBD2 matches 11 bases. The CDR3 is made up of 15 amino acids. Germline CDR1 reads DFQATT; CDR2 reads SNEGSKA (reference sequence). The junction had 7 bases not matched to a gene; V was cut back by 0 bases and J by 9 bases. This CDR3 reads CSAREVIAGGPEQFF. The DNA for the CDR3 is TGCAGTGCTAGAGAGGTGATAGCGGGGGGGCCTGAGCAGTTCTTC.

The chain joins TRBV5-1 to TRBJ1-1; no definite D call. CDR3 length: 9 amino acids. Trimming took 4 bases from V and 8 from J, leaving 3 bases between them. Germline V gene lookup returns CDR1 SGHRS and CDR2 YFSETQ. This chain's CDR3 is CASSPEAFF. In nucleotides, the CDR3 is TGCGCCAGCAGCCCCGAAGCTTTCTTT. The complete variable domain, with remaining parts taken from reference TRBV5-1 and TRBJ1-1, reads KAGVTQTPRYLIKTRGQQVTLSCSPISGHRSVSWYQQTPGQGLQFLFEYFSETQRNKGNFPGRFSGRQFSNSRSEMNVSTLELGDSALYLCASSPEAFFGQGTRLTVV.

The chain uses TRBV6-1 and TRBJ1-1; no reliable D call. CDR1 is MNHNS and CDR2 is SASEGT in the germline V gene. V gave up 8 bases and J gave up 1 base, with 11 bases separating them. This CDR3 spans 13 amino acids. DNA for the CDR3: TGTGCCAGCGCCCCCCAGACGAACACTGAAGCTTTCTTT. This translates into CASAPQTNTEAFF.

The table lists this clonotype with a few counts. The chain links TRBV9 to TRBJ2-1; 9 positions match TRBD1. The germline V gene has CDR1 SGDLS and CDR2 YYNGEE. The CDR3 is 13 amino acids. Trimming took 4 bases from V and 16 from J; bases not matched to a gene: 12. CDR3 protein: CASSQLLGQGQFF. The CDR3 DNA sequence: TGTGCCAGCAGCCAGCTGCTGGGACAGGGACAATTCTTC.

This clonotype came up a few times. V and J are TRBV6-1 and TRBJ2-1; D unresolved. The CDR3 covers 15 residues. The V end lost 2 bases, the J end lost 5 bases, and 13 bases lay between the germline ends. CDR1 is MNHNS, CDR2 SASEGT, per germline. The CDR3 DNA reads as TGTGCCAGCAGTGAATGGCGCAGCCGAGACAATGAGCAGTTCTTC. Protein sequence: CASSEWRSRDNEQFF.

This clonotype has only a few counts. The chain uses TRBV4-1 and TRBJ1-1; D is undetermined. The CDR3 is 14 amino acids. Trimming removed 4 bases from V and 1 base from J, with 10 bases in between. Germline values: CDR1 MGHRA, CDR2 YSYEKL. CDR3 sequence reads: CASSPPAGNTEAFF. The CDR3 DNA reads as TGCGCCAGCAGCCCCCCCGCCGGGAACACTGAAGCTTTCTTT.

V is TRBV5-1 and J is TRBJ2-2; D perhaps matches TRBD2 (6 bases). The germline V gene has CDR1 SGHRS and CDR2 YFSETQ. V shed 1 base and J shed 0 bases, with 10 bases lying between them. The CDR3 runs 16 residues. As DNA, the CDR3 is TGCGCCAGCAGCTTGTCTGGCGGGACGAACACCGGGGAGCTGTTTTTT. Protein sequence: CASSLSGGTNTGELFF.

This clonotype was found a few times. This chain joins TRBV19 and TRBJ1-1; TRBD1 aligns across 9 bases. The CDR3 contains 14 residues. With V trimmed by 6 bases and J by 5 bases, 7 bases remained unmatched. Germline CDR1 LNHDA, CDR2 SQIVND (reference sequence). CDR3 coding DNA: TGTGCCAGTAGCGTACAGGGGGCGGAAACTGAAGCTTTCTTT. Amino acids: CASSVQGAETEAFF.

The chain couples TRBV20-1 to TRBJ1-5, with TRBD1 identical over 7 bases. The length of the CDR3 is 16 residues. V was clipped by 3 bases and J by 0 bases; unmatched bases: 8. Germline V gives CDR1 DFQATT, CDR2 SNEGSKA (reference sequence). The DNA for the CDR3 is TGCAGTGCTAGGAATCCCGGGACAGCTAGCAATCAGCCCCAGCATTTT. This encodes CSARNPGTASNQPQHF.

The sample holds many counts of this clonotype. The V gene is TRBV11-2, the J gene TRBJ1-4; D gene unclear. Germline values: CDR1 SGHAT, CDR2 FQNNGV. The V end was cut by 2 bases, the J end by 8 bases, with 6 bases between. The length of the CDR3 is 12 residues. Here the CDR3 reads CASSLYGEKLFF. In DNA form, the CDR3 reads TGTGCCAGCAGCTTATACGGGGAAAAACTGTTTTTT.

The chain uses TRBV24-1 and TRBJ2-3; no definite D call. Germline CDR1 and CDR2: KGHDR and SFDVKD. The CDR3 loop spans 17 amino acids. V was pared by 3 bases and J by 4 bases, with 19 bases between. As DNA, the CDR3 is TGTGCCACCAGTGATCCCAACGACCCTGTAGGCGCAGATACGCAGTATTTT. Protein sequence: CATSDPNDPVGADTQYF.

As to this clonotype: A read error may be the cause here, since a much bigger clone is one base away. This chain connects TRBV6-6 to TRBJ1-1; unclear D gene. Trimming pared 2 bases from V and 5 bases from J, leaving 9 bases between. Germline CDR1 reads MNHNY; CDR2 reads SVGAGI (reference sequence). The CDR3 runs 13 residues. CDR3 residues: CASSYGELTEAFF. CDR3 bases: TGTGCCAGCAGTTACGGGGAGCTAACTGAAGCTTTCTTT.

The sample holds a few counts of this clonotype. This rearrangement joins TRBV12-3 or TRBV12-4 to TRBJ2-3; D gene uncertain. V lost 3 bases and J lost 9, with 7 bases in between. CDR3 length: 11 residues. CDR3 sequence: CASSFRATQYF. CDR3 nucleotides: TGTGCCAGCAGTTTTCGGGCAACGCAGTATTTT.

The CDR3 DNA reads TGTGCCAGCGGCTACACGGGTTATAATGAAAAACTGTTTTTT. Its translation: CASGYTGYNEKLFF. The chain has TRBV6-5 and TRBJ1-4; D unresolved. V shed 8 bases and J shed 4 bases, with 14 bases lying between them. Germline CDR1 reads MNHEY; CDR2 reads SVGAGI. CDR3 length: 14 residues.

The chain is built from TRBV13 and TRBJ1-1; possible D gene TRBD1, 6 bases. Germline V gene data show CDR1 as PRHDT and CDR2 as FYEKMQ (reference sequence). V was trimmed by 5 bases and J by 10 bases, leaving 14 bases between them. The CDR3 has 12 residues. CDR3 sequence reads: CASSLRGQRAFF. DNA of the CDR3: TGTGCCAGCAGCCTAAGGGGACAAAGAGCTTTCTTT.

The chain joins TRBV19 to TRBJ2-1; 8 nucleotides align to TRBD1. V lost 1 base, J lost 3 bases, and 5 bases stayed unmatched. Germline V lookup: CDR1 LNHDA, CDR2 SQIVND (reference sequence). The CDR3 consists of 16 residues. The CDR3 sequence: CASSIAGQAIYNEQFF. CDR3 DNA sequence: TGTGCCAGTAGTATAGCGGGACAGGCTATCTACAATGAGCAGTTCTTC.

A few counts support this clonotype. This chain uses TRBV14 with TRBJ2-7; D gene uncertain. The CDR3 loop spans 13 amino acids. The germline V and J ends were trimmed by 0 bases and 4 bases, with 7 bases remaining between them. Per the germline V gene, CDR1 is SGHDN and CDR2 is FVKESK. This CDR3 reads CASSQETGYEQYF. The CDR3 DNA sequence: TGTGCCAGCAGCCAAGAGACCGGATACGAGCAGTACTTC.

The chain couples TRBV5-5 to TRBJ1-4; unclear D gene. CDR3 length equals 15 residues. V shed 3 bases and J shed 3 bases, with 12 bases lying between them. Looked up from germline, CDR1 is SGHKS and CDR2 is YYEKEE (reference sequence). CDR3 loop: CASSSHFVANEKLFF. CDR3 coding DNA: TGTGCCAGCAGCTCCCATTTCGTTGCTAATGAAAAACTGTTTTTT.

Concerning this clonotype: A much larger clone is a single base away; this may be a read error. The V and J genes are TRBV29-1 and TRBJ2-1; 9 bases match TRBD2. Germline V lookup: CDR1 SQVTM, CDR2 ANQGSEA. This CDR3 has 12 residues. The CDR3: CGVEDTSGLEFF. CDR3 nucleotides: TGCGGCGTTGAAGATACTAGCGGGTTGGAGTTCTTC.

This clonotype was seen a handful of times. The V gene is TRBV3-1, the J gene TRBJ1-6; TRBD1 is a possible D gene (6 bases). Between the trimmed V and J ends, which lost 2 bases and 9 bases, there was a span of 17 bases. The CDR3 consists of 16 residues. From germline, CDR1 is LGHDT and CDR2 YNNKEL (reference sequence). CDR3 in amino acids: CASSQPSTGGVSPLHF. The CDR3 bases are TGTGCCAGCAGCCAACCCTCGACAGGTGGGGTTTCACCCCTCCACTTT.

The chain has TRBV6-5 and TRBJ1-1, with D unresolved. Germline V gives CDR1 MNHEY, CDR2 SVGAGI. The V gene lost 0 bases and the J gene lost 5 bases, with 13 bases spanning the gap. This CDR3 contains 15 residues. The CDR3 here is CASSYSVRGRTEAFF. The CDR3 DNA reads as TGTGCCAGCAGTTACTCTGTGCGTGGGAGGACTGAAGCTTTCTTT.

In nucleotides, the CDR3 is TGCGCCAGCAGCACGTCTAGGGTTTCCGGGGAGCTGTTTTTT. Its translation: CASSTSRVSGELFF. V is TRBV5-1 and J is TRBJ2-2; no clear D gene. Germline-derived CDR1 and CDR2 are SGHRS and YFSETQ. This CDR3 region has 14 residues. The germline V and J ends were trimmed by 4 bases and 6 bases, with 13 bases remaining between them. Full variable domain (outside the CDR3, taken from reference TRBV5-1 and TRBJ2-2): KAGVTQTPRYLIKTRGQQVTLSCSPISGHRSVSWYQQTPGQGLQFLFEYFSETQRNKGNFPGRFSGRQFSNSRSEMNVSTLELGDSALYLCASSTSRVSGELFFGEGSRLTVL.

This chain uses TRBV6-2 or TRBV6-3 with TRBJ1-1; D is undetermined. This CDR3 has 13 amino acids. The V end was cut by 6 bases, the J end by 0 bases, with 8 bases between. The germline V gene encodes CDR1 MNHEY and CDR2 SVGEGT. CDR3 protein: CASRLGMNTEAFF. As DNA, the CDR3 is TGTGCCAGCAGGTTAGGGATGAACACTGAAGCTTTCTTT.

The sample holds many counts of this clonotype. CDR3 sequence: CASSYSQTSGAAYNEQFF. CDR3 nucleotides: TGTGCCAGCAGTTACTCCCAGACTAGCGGGGCCGCCTACAATGAGCAGTTCTTC. The chain has TRBV6-5 and TRBJ2-1; TRBD2 matches 11 bases. The V segment lost 0 bases and the J segment 2 bases; nucleotides outside the gene matches: 6. This CDR3 contains 18 residues. Germline CDR1 reads MNHEY; CDR2 reads SVGAGI.

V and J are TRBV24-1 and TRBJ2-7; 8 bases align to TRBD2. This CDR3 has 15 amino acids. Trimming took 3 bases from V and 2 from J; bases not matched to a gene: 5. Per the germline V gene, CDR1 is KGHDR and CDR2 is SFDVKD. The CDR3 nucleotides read TGTGCCACCAGTGATAGCGGGAGCCCAACCTACGAGCAGTACTTC. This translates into CATSDSGSPTYEQYF.

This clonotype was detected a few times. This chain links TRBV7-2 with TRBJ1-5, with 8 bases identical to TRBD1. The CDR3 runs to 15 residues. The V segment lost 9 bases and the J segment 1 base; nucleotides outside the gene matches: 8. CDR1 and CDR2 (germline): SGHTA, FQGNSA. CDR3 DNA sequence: TGTGCCAGTAGTTCACAGGGGGGGAGCAATCAGCCCCAGCATTTT. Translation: CASSSQGGSNQPQHF. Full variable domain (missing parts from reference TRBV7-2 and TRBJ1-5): GAGVSQSPSNKVTEKGKDVELRCDPISGHTALYWYRQSLGQGLEFLIYFQGNSAPDKSGLPSDRFSAERTGGSVSTLTIQRTQQEDSAVYLCASSSQGGSNQPQHFGDGTRLSIL.